The 20 T cell receptor beta chains presented below share a single source sample, sequenced in a study of T cell responses to AZD1222 COVID-19 vaccine. Method: immunoSEQ multiplex PCR; TCRdb's copy keeps in-frame clones and lacks some. The repertoire has approximately 150,000 clones, approximately 87% of them found once; the top ten carry roughly 4.3%. Sequenced here: peripheral blood, sampled 28 days after the second AZD1222 dose. All receptors come from an adult who received the AZD1222 COVID-19 vaccine.

This rearrangement joins TRBV6-2 or TRBV6-3 to TRBJ2-5, with 12 nucleotides matching TRBD2. After removal of 5 bases from V and 3 bases from J, the junction contained 4 bases not matched to a gene. CDR3 length: 15 amino acids. Germline values: CDR1 MNHEY, CDR2 SVGEGT. The CDR3 sequence: CASSQRLAGEETQYF. For the CDR3, the DNA is TGTGCCAGCAGTCAACGACTAGCGGGGGAAGAGACCCAGTACTTC.

This chain links TRBV2 with TRBJ1-2; TRBD1 aligns across 8 bases. V lost 3 bases, J lost 7 bases, and 1 base stayed unmatched. Germline V gene lookup returns CDR1 SNHLY and CDR2 FYNNEI. The CDR3 has 12 residues. CDR3 protein: CASSDRGLGYTF. CDR3 nucleotides: TGTGCCAGCAGTGACAGGGGGCTTGGCTACACCTTC.

The CDR3 region is CASRPTQGFAEKLFF. The CDR3, as DNA: TGTGCCAGCAGACCTACACAGGGGTTTGCTGAAAAACTGTTTTTT. The chain uses TRBV2 and TRBJ1-4, with 7 bases fitting TRBD1. CDR1 is SNHLY, CDR2 FYNNEI, per germline. The V gene end was trimmed by 6 bases and the J gene end by 7 bases; junction bases not matched to a gene: 11. CDR3 length: 15 amino acids.

The chain links TRBV21-1 to TRBJ2-1. TRBV21-1 is labeled a pseudogene. CDR3 length equals 12 residues. CDR3 protein: CASSKGGGEQFF. The CDR3 DNA sequence: TGTGCCAGCAGCAAAGGGGGTGGGGAGCAGTTCTTC.

The chain is built from TRBV2 and TRBJ1-2; maybe TRBD1 (5 bases). This CDR3 is built from 13 residues. The germline CDR1 and CDR2 sequences are SNHLY and FYNNEI. V was trimmed by 6 bases and J by 4 bases, leaving 12 bases between them. DNA for the CDR3: TGTGCCAGCAGGGGGCTTCTAGGCTATGGCTACACCTTC. Protein sequence: CASRGLLGYGYTF.

The chain is built from TRBV30 and TRBJ1-2, with 7 bases identical to TRBD1. The CDR3 is 15 amino acids. Germline CDR1 and CDR2: GTSNPN and SVGIG (reference sequence). With V trimmed by 5 bases and J by 2 bases, 11 bases remained unmatched. The CDR3 loop is CAWGQNQQGNYGYTF. The CDR3 DNA is TGTGCCTGGGGTCAAAACCAACAGGGGAACTATGGCTACACCTTC.

The gene calls are TRBV5-6 and TRBJ1-6; D not resolved. The V gene lost 3 bases and the J gene lost 6 bases, with 7 bases spanning the gap. This CDR3 has 13 amino acids. In germline, CDR1 is SGHDT, CDR2 YYEEEE. CDR3 region: CASSSEGNSPLHF. The CDR3 nucleotides read TGTGCCAGCAGCTCCGAAGGTAATTCACCCCTCCACTTT. The entire variable domain, with the rest obtained from reference TRBV5-6 and TRBJ1-6, is as follows: DAGVTQSPTHLIKTRGQQVTLRCSPKSGHDTVSWYQQALGQGPQFIFQYYEEEERQRGNFPDRFSGHQFPNYSSELNVNALLLGDSALYLCASSSEGNSPLHFGNGTRLTVT.

V usage is TRBV27 and J usage is TRBJ1-1; a weak D match, TRBD1 (5 bases). The CDR3 is 15 amino acids. Germline-derived CDR1 and CDR2 are MNHEY and SMNVEV (reference sequence). The V end was cut by 5 bases, the J end by 7 bases, with 20 bases between. CDR3 amino acids: CASSPDNLVWGEAFF. For the CDR3, the DNA is TGTGCCAGCAGTCCGGACAACCTGGTATGGGGTGAAGCTTTCTTT.

The V and J genes are TRBV19 and TRBJ1-2, with D possibly being TRBD1 (6 bases). CDR1 and CDR2 (germline): LNHDA, SQIVND (reference sequence). CDR3 size: 15 residues. Trimming stripped 4 bases from V and 0 bases from J, with 12 bases between. The chain's CDR3 is CASSTLTGANYGYTF. DNA for the CDR3: TGTGCCAGTAGTACCCTGACAGGCGCTAACTATGGCTACACCTTC. Complete variable domain (other parts from reference TRBV19 and TRBJ1-2): DGGITQSPKYLFRKEGQNVTLSCEQNLNHDAMYWYRQDPGQGLRLIYYSQIVNDFQKGDIAEGYSVSREKKESFPLTVTSAQKNPTAFYLCASSTLTGANYGYTFGSGTRLTVV.

The chain recombines TRBV9 with TRBJ1-3; D call uncertain. CDR1 and CDR2 (germline): SGDLS, YYNGEE. The CDR3 spans 15 residues. V was cut by 4 bases and J by 0 bases, with 11 bases left in between. The CDR3 nucleotides read TGTGCCAGCAGCCCTCAGCCTTTCTCTGGAAACACCATATATTTT. It codes for CASSPQPFSGNTIYF.

This chain joins TRBV5-5 and TRBJ2-5; D possibly corresponds to TRBD2 (6 bases). Germline loops: CDR1 SGHKS, CDR2 YYEKEE (reference sequence). The germline V and J ends were trimmed by 7 bases and 4 bases, with 17 bases remaining between them. This CDR3 comprises 14 residues. The CDR3 is CASWSGVPGETQYF. CDR3 coding DNA: TGTGCCAGCTGGTCGGGGGTACCTGGAGAGACCCAGTACTTC. The variable domain in full, completed from reference TRBV5-5 and TRBJ2-5, reads DAGVTQSPTHLIKTRGQQVTLRCSPISGHKSVSWYQQVLGQGPQFIFQYYEKEERGRGNFPDRFSARQFPNYSSELNVNALLLGDSALYLCASWSGVPGETQYFGPGTRLLVL.

The chain employs TRBV19 and TRBJ1-2; D is unclear. The CDR3 runs to 18 residues. CDR1 LNHDA and CDR2 SQIVND come from the germline V gene (reference sequence). V dropped 2 bases and J dropped 5 bases, with 24 bases sitting between them. The CDR3 protein is CASSIYLSAVFGRYGYTF. The DNA for the CDR3 is TGTGCCAGTAGTATATACCTGTCGGCCGTCTTTGGACGATATGGCTACACCTTC.

V is TRBV5-4 and J is TRBJ1-1; D is unclear. Germline loops: CDR1 SGHNT, CDR2 YYREEE (reference sequence). The CDR3 has 13 amino acids. The V gene lost 7 bases and the J gene lost 1 base, with 11 bases spanning the gap. For the CDR3, the DNA is TGTGCCAGCTCCTTGGGCGGGAACACTGAAGCTTTCTTT. Its translation is CASSLGGNTEAFF.

J is TRBJ2-7 and V is TRBV15; TRBD2 matches at 13 bases. CDR3 size: 18 residues. Per germline, CDR1 LNHNV and CDR2 YYDKDF (reference sequence). The J segment lost 2 bases and the V segment lost 0 bases, leaving 7 bases of the junction unmatched. The CDR3 nucleotides read TGTGCCACCAGCAGAGACGTGACTAGCGGGGGGTCTCCCTACGAGCAGTACTTC. Amino acid sequence: CATSRDVTSGGSPYEQYF.

The chain uses TRBV11-2 and TRBJ2-1; D is unresolved. CDR3 length equals 15 residues. Germline V gene sequence: CDR1 SGHAT, CDR2 FQNNGV. Trimming stripped 0 bases from V and 5 bases from J, with 11 bases between. Here the CDR3 DNA reads TGTGCCAGCAGCTTAGAGGGCCGGCCCCACAATGAGCAGTTCTTC. It specifies CASSLEGRPHNEQFF.

This clone has just a few counts. This rearrangement joins TRBV16 to TRBJ2-3; D gene ambiguous. The V gene's germline CDR1 is KGHSY and CDR2 FQNENV. V lost 2 bases, J lost 3 bases, and 6 bases lay in between. The CDR3 length is 13 residues. The CDR3 coding sequence is TGTGCCAGCAGCCAAGGTCGTACAGATACGCAGTATTTT. It specifies CASSQGRTDTQYF.

This clone was counted between two and nine times. The rearrangement links TRBV2 to TRBJ2-2; D unresolved. The CDR3 loop spans 13 amino acids. V gave up 2 bases and J gave up 6 bases, with 7 bases separating them. The germline V gene encodes CDR1 SNHLY and CDR2 FYNNEI. CDR3 in amino acids: CASSERPAGELFF. CDR3 bases: TGTGCCAGCAGTGAAAGGCCTGCCGGGGAGCTGTTTTTT.

The CDR3 bases are TGTGCCAGCAGACCCACAGGGTCCCACAATGAGCAGTTCTTC. Translation gives CASRPTGSHNEQFF. The chain is built from TRBV2 and TRBJ2-1, with D tentatively TRBD1 (6 bases). V lost 6 bases and J 5 bases, leaving 14 bases between the germline ends. Germline lookup yields CDR1 SNHLY and CDR2 FYNNEI. CDR3 length: 14 residues.

The chain recombines TRBV15 with TRBJ1-5; no definite D call. V lost 1 base, J lost 0 bases, and 13 bases lay in between. Germline V gives CDR1 LNHNV, CDR2 YYDKDF (reference sequence). The CDR3 covers 17 residues. CDR3 DNA: TGTGCCACCAGCAGAGTAGTGTCGGCACCTAGCAATCAGCCCCAGCATTTT. Its protein is CATSRVVSAPSNQPQHF.

This sequence joins TRBV14 and TRBJ1-6, with a weak D call TRBD1 (5 bases). The CDR3 spans 12 residues. V dropped 3 bases and J dropped 10 bases, with 7 bases sitting between them. CDR1 SGHDN and CDR2 FVKESK come from the germline V gene. The CDR3 nucleotides read TGTGCCAGCAGCCAGGGACCGTCACCCCTCCACTTT. It codes for CASSQGPSPLHF.